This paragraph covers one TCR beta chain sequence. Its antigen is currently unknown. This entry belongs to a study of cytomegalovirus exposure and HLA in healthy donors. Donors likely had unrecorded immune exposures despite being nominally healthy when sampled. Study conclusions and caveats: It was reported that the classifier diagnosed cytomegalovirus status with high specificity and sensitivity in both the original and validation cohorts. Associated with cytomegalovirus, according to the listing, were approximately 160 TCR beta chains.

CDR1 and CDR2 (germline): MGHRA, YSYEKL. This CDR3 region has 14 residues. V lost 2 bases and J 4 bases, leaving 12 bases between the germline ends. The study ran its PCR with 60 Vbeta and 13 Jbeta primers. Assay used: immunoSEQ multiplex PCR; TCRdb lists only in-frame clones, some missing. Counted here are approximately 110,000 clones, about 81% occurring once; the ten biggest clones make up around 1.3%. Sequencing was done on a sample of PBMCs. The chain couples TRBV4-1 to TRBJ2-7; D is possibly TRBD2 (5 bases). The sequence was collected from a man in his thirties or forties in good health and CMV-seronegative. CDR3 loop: CASSQMDSAYEQYF. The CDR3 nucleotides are TGCGCCAGCAGCCAAATGGACTCCGCGTACGAGCAGTACTTC.